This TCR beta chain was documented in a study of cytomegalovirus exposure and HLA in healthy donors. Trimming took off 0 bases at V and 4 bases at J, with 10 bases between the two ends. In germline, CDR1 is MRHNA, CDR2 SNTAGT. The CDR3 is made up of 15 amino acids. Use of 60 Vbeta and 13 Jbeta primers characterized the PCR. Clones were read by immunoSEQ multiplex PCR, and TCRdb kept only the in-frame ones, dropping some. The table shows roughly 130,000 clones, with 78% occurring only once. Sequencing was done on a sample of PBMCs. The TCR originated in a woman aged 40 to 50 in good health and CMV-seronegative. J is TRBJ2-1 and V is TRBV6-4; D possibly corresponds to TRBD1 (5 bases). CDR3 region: CASSDSKAGYNEQFF. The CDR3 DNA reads TGTGCCAGCAGTGACTCGAAGGCAGGGTACAATGAGCAGTTCTTC.